Below are 10 T cell receptor beta chains sequenced from a single sample in a study of T cells after yellow fever vaccination. TCRdb redid the calling of the 5' RACE reads with MiXCR, one entry per CDR3 protein. The table records fewer than 400,000 distinct CDR3 sequences, about 10% of them present only once. The source material was CD4+ T cells sorted from PBMCs, sampled 45 days after the yellow fever booster vaccination. These receptors came from a man younger than 30 who received the YFV17D yellow fever vaccine.

This clonotype appeared a few times. J is TRBJ1-2 and V is TRBV11-2, with D possibly being TRBD1 (5 bases). V was trimmed by 2 bases and J by 0 bases, leaving 10 bases between them. Per germline, CDR1 SGHAT and CDR2 FQNNGV. The length of the CDR3 is 15 residues. CDR3 DNA: TGTGCCAGCAGCTTACAGGGCGCAGCTAACTATGGCTACACCTTC. It translates to CASSLQGAANYGYTF.

This clonotype occurred a few times. The rearrangement joins TRBV7-2 to TRBJ2-2; D remains ambiguous. Germline V gene data show CDR1 as SGHTA and CDR2 as FQGNSA. The CDR3 runs 15 residues. The V gene lost 2 bases and the J gene lost 3 bases, with 10 bases spanning the gap. CDR3 DNA: TGTGCCAGCAGCTTAAGGCTAGGATACACCGGGGAGCTGTTTTTT. It encodes CASSLRLGYTGELFF.

The chain has TRBV18 and TRBJ2-7; 8 bases map to TRBD1. V was clipped by 1 base and J by 4 bases; unmatched bases: 12. The V gene's germline CDR1 is KGHSH and CDR2 LQKENI. The CDR3 runs 17 residues. For the CDR3, the DNA is TGTGCCAGCTCACCACGGTCCGCAGGGGGCGTTTTGTACGAGCAGTACTTC. It is translated as CASSPRSAGGVLYEQYF.

This clonotype came up once. The rearrangement uses TRBV6-2 or TRBV6-3 and TRBJ2-6, with 12 bases fitting TRBD1. The CDR3 length is 19 residues. CDR1 and CDR2 from the germline V gene are MNHEY and SVGEGT. V trimming: 5 bases; J trimming: 2 bases; junction bases outside the gene matches: 10. CDR3 sequence: CASSTPTGQGAAGANVLTF. The DNA for the CDR3 is TGTGCCAGCAGTACGCCAACGGGACAGGGGGCGGCTGGGGCCAACGTCCTGACTTTC.

This clonotype was picked up many times. The V and J genes are TRBV20-1 and TRBJ1-1, with D uncertain. The CDR3 is made up of 12 amino acids. The germline CDR1 and CDR2 sequences are DFQATT and SNEGSKA (reference sequence). With 0 bases removed from V and 4 bases from J, the gap between germline ends came to 6 bases. The DNA for the CDR3 is TGCAGTGCTAGAGAGGCGGGCACTGAAGCTTTCTTT. This sequence encodes CSAREAGTEAFF.

The chain is built from TRBV7-3 and TRBJ2-7; TRBD1 matches at 8 bases. CDR3 length: 15 amino acids. With 5 bases clipped from V and 3 bases from J, the junction kept 9 bases outside the gene matches. CDR1 is SGHTA, CDR2 FQGTGA, per germline. Here the CDR3 reads CASSLRTGTDYEQYF. CDR3 nucleotides: TGTGCCAGCAGCCTTCGGACAGGGACCGACTACGAGCAGTACTTC. The full variable domain, in which reference TRBV7-3 and TRBJ2-7 provide the parts outside the CDR3, is GAGVSQTPSNKVTEKGKYVELRCDPISGHTALYWYRQSLGQGPEFLIYFQGTGAADDSGLPNDRFFAVRPEGSVSTLKIQRTERGDSAVYLCASSLRTGTDYEQYFGPGTRLTVT.

This clonotype was seen repeatedly, ten times or more. J is TRBJ1-5 and V is TRBV2; D remains ambiguous. Trimming took 7 bases from V and 4 from J, leaving 14 bases between them. The CDR3 runs to 14 residues. Looked up from germline, CDR1 is SNHLY and CDR2 is FYNNEI. Here the CDR3 reads CASTGHGGNQPQHF. CDR3 nucleotides: TGTGCCAGCACCGGTCACGGAGGGAATCAGCCCCAGCATTTT. Complete variable domain (other parts from reference TRBV2 and TRBJ1-5): EPEVTQTPSHQVTQMGQEVILRCVPISNHLYFYWYRQILGQKVEFLVSFYNNEISEKSEIFDDQFSVERPDGSNFTLKIRSTKLEDSAMYFCASTGHGGNQPQHFGDGTRLSIL.

This clonotype has at least ten counts. A junction boundary mismatches the germline segment, possibly from a read error. The chain combines TRBV5-1 with TRBJ2-5, with D possibly TRBD1 on 6 matching bases. Germline CDR1 SGHRS, CDR2 YFSETQ. CDR3 length: 14 residues. CDR3 sequence reads: CASSLGTGQETQYF. For the CDR3, the DNA is TGTGCCAGCAGCTTAGGTACAGGGCAAGAGACCCAGTACTTC.

The V and J genes are TRBV12-3 or TRBV12-4 and TRBJ2-7; D remains ambiguous. The V and J ends lost 2 bases and 3 bases respectively, with 11 bases between them. The CDR3 covers 14 residues. The CDR3 here is CASSLSSFGYEQYF. DNA for the CDR3: TGTGCCAGCAGTTTAAGTTCTTTTGGCTACGAGCAGTACTTC.

The sample holds many counts of this clonotype. The chain joins TRBV5-4 to TRBJ2-1; the match to TRBD1 covers 9 bases. This CDR3 contains 16 residues. Per the germline V gene, CDR1 is SGHNT and CDR2 is YYREEE (reference sequence). V was clipped by 0 bases and J by 4 bases; unmatched bases: 5. CDR3 in DNA: TGTGCCAGCAGCTTGGCGACAGGGGGGAGTTACAATGAGCAGTTCTTC. It codes for CASSLATGGSYNEQFF.